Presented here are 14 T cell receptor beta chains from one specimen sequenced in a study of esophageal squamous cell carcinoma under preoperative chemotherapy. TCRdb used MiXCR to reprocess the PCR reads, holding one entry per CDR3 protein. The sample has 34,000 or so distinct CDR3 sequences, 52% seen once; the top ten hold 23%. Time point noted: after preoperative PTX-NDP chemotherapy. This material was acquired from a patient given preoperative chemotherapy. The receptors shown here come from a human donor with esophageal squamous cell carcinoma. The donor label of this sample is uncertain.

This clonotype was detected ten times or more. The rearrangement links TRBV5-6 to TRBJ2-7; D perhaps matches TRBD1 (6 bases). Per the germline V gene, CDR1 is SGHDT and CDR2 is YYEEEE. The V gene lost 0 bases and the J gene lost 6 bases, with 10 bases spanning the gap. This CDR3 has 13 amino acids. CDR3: CASSLVGGREQYF. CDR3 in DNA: TGTGCCAGCAGCTTGGTAGGGGGTCGCGAGCAGTACTTC.

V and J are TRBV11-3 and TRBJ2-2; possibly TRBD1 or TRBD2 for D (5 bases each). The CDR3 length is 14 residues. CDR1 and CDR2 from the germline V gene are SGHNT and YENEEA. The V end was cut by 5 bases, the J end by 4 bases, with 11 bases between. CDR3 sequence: CASSGGRSTGELFF. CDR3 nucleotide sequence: TGTGCCAGCAGCGGGGGACGTAGCACCGGGGAGCTGTTTTTT.

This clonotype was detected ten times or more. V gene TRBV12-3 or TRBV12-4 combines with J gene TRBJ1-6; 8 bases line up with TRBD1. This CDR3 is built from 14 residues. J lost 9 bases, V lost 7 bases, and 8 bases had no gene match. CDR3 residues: CASTKGQVTSPLHF. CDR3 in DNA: TGTGCCAGCACCAAGGGACAGGTGACTTCACCCCTCCACTTT.

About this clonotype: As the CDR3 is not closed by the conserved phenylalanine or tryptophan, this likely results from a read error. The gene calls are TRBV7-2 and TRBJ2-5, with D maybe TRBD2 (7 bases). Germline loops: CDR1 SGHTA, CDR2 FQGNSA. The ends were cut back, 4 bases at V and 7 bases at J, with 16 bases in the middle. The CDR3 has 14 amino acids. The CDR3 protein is CASSCYGGPATQYL. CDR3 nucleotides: TGTGCCAGCAGCTGCTACGGGGGGCCAGCGACCCAGTACTTG.

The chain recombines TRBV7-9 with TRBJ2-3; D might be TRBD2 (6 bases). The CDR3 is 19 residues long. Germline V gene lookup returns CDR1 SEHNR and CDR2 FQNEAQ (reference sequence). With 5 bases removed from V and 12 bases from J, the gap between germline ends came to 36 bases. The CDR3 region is CASSEVTGTGVGAKDTQYF. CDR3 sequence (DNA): TGTGCCAGCAGCGAGGTGACCGGGACGGGGGTGGGAGCCAAAGACACTCAGTATTTT.

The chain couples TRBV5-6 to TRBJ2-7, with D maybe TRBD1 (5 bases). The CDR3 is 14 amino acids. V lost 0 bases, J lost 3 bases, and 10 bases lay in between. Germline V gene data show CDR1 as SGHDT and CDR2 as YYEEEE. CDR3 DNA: TGTGCCAGCAGCTTGGACAGGCGGAACTACGAGCAGTACTTC. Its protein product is CASSLDRRNYEQYF.

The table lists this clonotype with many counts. The CDR3 DNA is TGTGCCAGCAGTTCTACTCCCGAGCGGATCGGGACTAGCGGGGATGAGCAGTTCTTC. Its protein product is CASSSTPERIGTSGDEQFF. The chain couples TRBV7-2 to TRBJ2-1; 13 positions match TRBD2. The V segment lost 6 bases and the J segment 8 bases; nucleotides outside the gene matches: 19. Germline V gene sequence: CDR1 SGHTA, CDR2 FQGNSA. The CDR3 length is 19 residues.

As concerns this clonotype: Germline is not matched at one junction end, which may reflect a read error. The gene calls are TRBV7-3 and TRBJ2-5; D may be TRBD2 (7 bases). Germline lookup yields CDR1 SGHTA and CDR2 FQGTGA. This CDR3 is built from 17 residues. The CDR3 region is CASSVKLGGRDQETQYF. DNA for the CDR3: TGTGCCAGCAGCGTGAAACTGGGGGGGCGTGATCAAGAGACGCAGTACTTC. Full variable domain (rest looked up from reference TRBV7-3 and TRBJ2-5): GAGVSQTPSNKVTEKGKYVELRCDPISGHTALYWYRQSLGQGPEFLIYFQGTGAADDSGLPNDRFFAVRPEGSVSTLKIQRTERGDSAVYLCASSVKLGGRDQETQYFGPGTRLLVL.

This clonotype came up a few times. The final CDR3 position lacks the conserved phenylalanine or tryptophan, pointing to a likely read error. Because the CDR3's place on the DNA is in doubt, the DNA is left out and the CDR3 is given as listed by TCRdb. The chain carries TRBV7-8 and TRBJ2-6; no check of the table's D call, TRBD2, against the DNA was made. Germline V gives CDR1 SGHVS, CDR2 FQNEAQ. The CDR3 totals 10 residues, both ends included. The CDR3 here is CASTRVGTSG.

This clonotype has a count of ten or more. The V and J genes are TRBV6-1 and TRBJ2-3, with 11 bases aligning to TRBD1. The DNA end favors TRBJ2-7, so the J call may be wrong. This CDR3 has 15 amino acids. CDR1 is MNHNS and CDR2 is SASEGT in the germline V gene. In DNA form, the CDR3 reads TGTGCCACCTTCGAATCGGGACAGGGGGTCCACGAGCAGTACTTC. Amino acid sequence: CATFESGQGVHEQYF.

The CDR3 nucleotides are TGTGCCAGCAGCTGTAGGCGAGACGCAGATACCCAGTACTTC. The encoded protein is CASSCRRDADTQYF. This chain joins TRBV12-3 or TRBV12-4 and TRBJ2-3; D is ambiguous. The DNA end is more similar to TRBJ2-5, so the J call may be wrong. The length of the CDR3 is 14 residues.

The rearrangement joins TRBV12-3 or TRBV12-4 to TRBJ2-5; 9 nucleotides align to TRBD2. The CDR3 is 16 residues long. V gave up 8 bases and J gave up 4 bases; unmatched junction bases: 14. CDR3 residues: CASAHGGGGETETQYF. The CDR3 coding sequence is TGTGCCAGCGCGCACGGCGGGGGGGGTGAAACAGAGACCCAGTACTTC.

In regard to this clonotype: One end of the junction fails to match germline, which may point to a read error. The CDR3 loop is CARSWGVRATNTQYF. The DNA for the CDR3 is TGTGCCCGCAGCTGGGGGGTTAGAGCCACAAACACGCAGTATTTT. The chain carries TRBV12-3 or TRBV12-4 and TRBJ2-3; D perhaps matches TRBD2 (6 bases). The CDR3 runs 15 residues.

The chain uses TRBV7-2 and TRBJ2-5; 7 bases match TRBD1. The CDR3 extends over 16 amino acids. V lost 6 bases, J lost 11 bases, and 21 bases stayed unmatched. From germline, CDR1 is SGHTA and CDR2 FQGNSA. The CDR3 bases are TGTGCCAGCAGGGGGCGAGGGGGCCGAGACGTAGATACGCAGTACTTC. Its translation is CASRGRGGRDVDTQYF.